This T cell receptor (beta chain) comes out of a study of blood T cell repertoires in COVID-19. Overall study: Acute-phase and convalescent COVID-19 samples originated in the United States, Italy and Spain. In each case, the material was cDNA or gDNA derived from T cells, B-cell-depleted T cells, or PBMCs.

Under the authors' procedure: Nucleated cell number was recorded as an estimate derived from reference gene primer amplification. The assay was immunoSEQ multiplex PCR, and TCRdb's table has in-frame clones only and misses some. The V and J calls and the clone size are those of that table, but D and trimming were determined from the DNA. Of fewer than 200,000 clones in the sample, 80% are singletons; the top ten hold under 8%. Germline V CDR1 and CDR2: SGHKS, YYEKEE (reference sequence). The CDR3 is made up of 17 amino acids. V dropped 4 bases and J dropped 2 bases, with 19 bases sitting between them.

The J gene is TRBJ1-3, the V gene TRBV5-5; possibly TRBD1 for D (6 bases). This TCR came from a man aged 60 to 69 with acute or convalescent COVID-19. Sequencing used peripheral blood. The CDR3 region is CASSRGDNSPPGNTIYF. In nucleotides, the CDR3 is TGTGCCAGCAGCCGGGGGGACAATTCTCCTCCTGGAAACACCATATATTTT.